The sequence of this T cell receptor (beta chain) was determined in a study of blood T cell repertoires in COVID-19. Living in 25 or so US areas, the participants were between roughly 18 and 90 years of age. Participants were placed into cohorts based on the clinical history they reported. This CDR3 spans 15 amino acids. Germline V gives CDR1 SGHTA, CDR2 FQGNSA. Trimming took 5 bases from V and 0 from J; bases not matched to a gene: 5. Here immunoSEQ multiplex PCR was the method, and the copy in TCRdb shows in-frame clones only, minus some. The sample lists roughly 130,000 clones; around 82% were seen once.

The specimen was PBMCs or T cells enriched from blood (not recorded which). The TCR comes from a man aged 40-55 years with acute COVID-19. The rearrangement links TRBV7-2 to TRBJ2-7; 9 bases map to TRBD1. The CDR3 region is CASSQTGGSSYEQYF. DNA for the CDR3: TGTGCCAGCAGCCAGACAGGGGGAAGCTCCTACGAGCAGTACTTC.